This TCR beta chain was documented in a study of T cells in Graves' hyperthyroidism and ophthalmopathy. Duration under 3 months, a NOSPECS grade of at least 4, and a Clinical Activity Score of at least 3 characterized the ophthalmopathy patients. Diagnosis rested on symptoms, serum thyroxine and TRAb, thyroid ultrasound, and orbital computed tomography. Study results and limitations: The blood repertoire included most of the expanded thyroid clonotypes above 0.001.

This clonotype showed up just a few times. Its antigen is not known. The V gene's germline CDR1 is LGHNA and CDR2 YSLEER. This CDR3 has 17 residues. Unmatched junction bases numbered 8, after V lost 0 bases and J lost 2 bases. Amplification of TCR beta CDR3 regions used RNA as the template. First-round RT-PCR targeting the TCR CDR3 was performed with the HTBI primer set. TCRdb fed the multiplex PCR reads into MiXCR, producing one record per CDR3 protein. The data show fewer than 650,000 distinct CDR3 sequences, with about 15% seen just once and about 4% held by the top ten. This receptor was obtained from a woman in her thirties or forties with Graves' ophthalmopathy. Material: blood. The chain carries TRBV4-3 and TRBJ2-5, with 8 bases that match TRBD1. CDR3 in amino acids: CASSQDWFGTGQETQYF. The CDR3 DNA sequence: TGCGCCAGCAGCCAAGACTGGTTCGGGACAGGTCAAGAGACCCAGTACTTC.